These 15 T cell receptor beta chains originate from one sample sequenced in a study of shared clonotypes between healthy human individuals. Some clones are missing from TCRdb's copy, which holds only in-frame ones; the method was immunoSEQ multiplex PCR. The data hold about 2.4 million clones, with 90% to 95% observed a single time. Sequenced material: naive CD4+ T cells sorted from blood. Subset denoted: CD45RA+ positively selected. All receptors derive from a man younger than 35 in good health.

The chain has TRBV6-5 and TRBJ2-3, with 11 bases identical to TRBD2. This CDR3 is 13 amino acids long. Germline CDR1 MNHEY, CDR2 SVGAGI. J lost 14 bases, V lost 2 bases, and 6 bases had no gene match. CDR3 sequence (DNA): TGTGCCAGCAGTTACATGGTAGCGGGGGGGTGGTATTTT. It yields the protein CASSYMVAGGWYF.

This clone was counted a single time. The sample carries other DNA sequences with the same CDR3. CDR3 nucleotide sequence: TGTGCCAGCAGCCCAGGGGGCGCAACTAATGAAAAACTGTTTTTT. Translated, it gives CASSPGGATNEKLFF. The chain is built from TRBV7-2 and TRBJ1-4, with 8 bases that match TRBD1. This CDR3 contains 15 residues. Germline CDR1 SGHTA, CDR2 FQGNSA. Trimming took 5 bases from V and 0 from J; bases not matched to a gene: 2.

This chain connects TRBV6-6 to TRBJ2-7; D is possibly TRBD1 (6 bases). V was clipped by 2 bases and J by 2 bases, with 13 bases between them. The CDR3 is 15 residues long. CDR1 MNHNY and CDR2 SVGAGI come from the germline V gene (reference sequence). CDR3 region: CASSYGSGDAYEQYF. The CDR3, as DNA: TGTGCCAGCAGTTACGGTTCAGGGGACGCCTACGAGCAGTACTTC.

The chain has TRBV19 and TRBJ1-5, with TRBD1 matching 9 bases. The CDR3 contains 18 residues. V dropped 7 bases and J dropped 0; count of bases not matched to a gene: 13. Per germline, CDR1 LNHDA and CDR2 SQIVND (reference sequence). CDR3: CASTGTGLFEYSNQPQHF. CDR3 bases: TGTGCCAGTACCGGGACAGGGCTGTTCGAATATAGCAATCAGCCCCAGCATTTT.

The rearrangement uses TRBV6-6 and TRBJ1-2; a weak D match, TRBD1 (6 bases). CDR3 length equals 15 residues. Germline lookup yields CDR1 MNHNY and CDR2 SVGAGI (reference sequence). Trimming took off 0 bases at V and 0 bases at J, with 8 bases between the two ends. The CDR3 loop is CASSYSNRANYGYTF. In DNA form, the CDR3 reads TGTGCCAGCAGTTACTCGAACAGGGCTAACTATGGCTACACCTTC.

The CDR3 DNA reads TGTGCCAGTAGGTCGGGGGGAAAACACCAAGAGACCCAGTACTTC. This translates into CASRSGGKHQETQYF. The V gene is TRBV19, the J gene TRBJ2-5; 7 positions match TRBD2. CDR1 is LNHDA, CDR2 SQIVND, per germline (reference sequence). CDR3 length: 15 amino acids. The ends lost 6 bases at V and 0 bases at J; junction bases unmatched: 7.

This clone was seen only once. The V gene is TRBV28, the J gene TRBJ2-5, with 9 bases identical to TRBD2. The CDR3 runs 14 residues. With 5 bases clipped from V and 5 bases from J, the junction kept 6 bases outside the gene matches. In germline, CDR1 is MDHEN, CDR2 SYDVKM. CDR3 residues: CASSTPTSGETQYF. In DNA, the CDR3 is TGTGCCAGCAGTACCCCTACTAGCGGGGAGACCCAGTACTTC.

The J gene is TRBJ1-2, the V gene TRBV6-6; no reliable D call. CDR1 is MNHNY, CDR2 SVGAGI, per germline (reference sequence). Deletions cut 0 bases from V and 6 bases from J, with 8 bases between. This CDR3 comprises 13 residues. The CDR3 DNA is TGTGCCAGCAGTTACTCACGGGCAGATGGCTACACCTTC. Translated: CASSYSRADGYTF.

This clone showed up just once. The DNA of the CDR3 is TGTGCCAGCAGACGGACTAGCGGGGGCATCTACGAGCAGTACTTC. It translates to CASRRTSGGIYEQYF. The rearrangement uses TRBV6-5 and TRBJ2-7; TRBD2 matches at 13 bases. V lost 6 bases and J lost 3; bases outside the gene matches: 5. Germline assignment: CDR1 MNHEY and CDR2 SVGAGI. The length of the CDR3 is 15 residues.

The chain combines TRBV6-1 with TRBJ1-2; tentative D call: TRBD1 (5 bases). The CDR3 contains 11 residues. V dropped 10 bases and J dropped 8 bases, with 14 bases sitting between them. Germline V gives CDR1 MNHNS, CDR2 SASEGT. CDR3 sequence: CATGVGRGYTF. The CDR3 DNA reads as TGTGCCACGGGGGTGGGGCGCGGCTACACCTTC.

The rearrangement uses TRBV10-3 and TRBJ1-6; D is perhaps TRBD1 (5 bases). CDR1 is ENHRY and CDR2 is SYGVKD in the germline V gene. The CDR3 covers 13 residues. CDR3 protein: CGARGSYNSPLHF. In nucleotides, the CDR3 is TGTGGAGCTCGGGGGTCCTATAATTCACCCCTCCACTTT.

The chain joins TRBV5-1 to TRBJ2-2; D possibly matches TRBD1 or TRBD2 (6 bases each). CDR1 is SGHRS and CDR2 is YFSETQ in the germline V gene. This CDR3 comprises 16 residues. The ends were cut back, 1 base at V and 2 bases at J, with 12 bases in the middle. The CDR3 sequence: CASSLSRGPNTGELFF. The CDR3 coding sequence is TGCGCCAGCAGCTTGTCTCGGGGGCCCAACACCGGGGAGCTGTTTTTT.

This sequence joins TRBV18 and TRBJ1-1; the D is unclear. The germline V gene encodes CDR1 KGHSH and CDR2 LQKENI. CDR3 length: 14 amino acids. V lost 1 base to trimming and J lost 5 bases, with 11 bases between them. CDR3 sequence (DNA): TGTGCCAGCTCACCACGGACCCCGGGGACTGAAGCTTTCTTT. Protein product: CASSPRTPGTEAFF.

The chain carries TRBV10-3 and TRBJ2-3; D is tentatively TRBD1 or TRBD2 (6 bases each). Germline V gives CDR1 ENHRY, CDR2 SYGVKD. The length of the CDR3 is 13 residues. The V and J ends lost 11 bases and 4 bases respectively, with 16 bases between them. The DNA for the CDR3 is TGTGCCGCCGGGGGCGGGGAAGCAGATACGCAGTATTTT. It codes for CAAGGGEADTQYF.

A single count supports this clone. The V gene is TRBV7-2, the J gene TRBJ2-3; TRBD2 agrees at 14 bases. Per germline, CDR1 SGHTA and CDR2 FQGNSA. The V gene end was trimmed by 5 bases and the J gene end by 3 bases; junction bases not matched to a gene: 4. The length of the CDR3 is 16 residues. This CDR3 reads CASSQGLAGGTDTQYF. CDR3 sequence (DNA): TGTGCCAGCAGCCAAGGACTAGCGGGAGGAACAGATACGCAGTATTTT.